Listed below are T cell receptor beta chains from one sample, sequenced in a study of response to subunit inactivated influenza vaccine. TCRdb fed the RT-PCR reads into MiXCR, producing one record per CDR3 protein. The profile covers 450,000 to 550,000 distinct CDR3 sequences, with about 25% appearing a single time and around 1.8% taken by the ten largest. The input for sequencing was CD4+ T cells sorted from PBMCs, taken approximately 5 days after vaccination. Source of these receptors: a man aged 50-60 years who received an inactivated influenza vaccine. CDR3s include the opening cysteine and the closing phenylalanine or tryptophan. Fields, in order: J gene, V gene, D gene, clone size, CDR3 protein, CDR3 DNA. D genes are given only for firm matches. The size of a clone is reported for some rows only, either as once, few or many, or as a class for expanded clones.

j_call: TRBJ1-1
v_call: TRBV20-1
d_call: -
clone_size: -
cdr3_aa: CSARDGRVADTEAFF
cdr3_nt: TGCAGTGCTAGAGATGGGAGGGTTGCGGACACTGAAGCTTTCTTT

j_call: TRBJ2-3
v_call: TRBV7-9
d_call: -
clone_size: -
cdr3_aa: CASSIVGHQLNTDTQYF
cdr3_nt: TGTGCCAGCAGTATAGTTGGACACCAGCTCAACACAGATACGCAGTATTTT

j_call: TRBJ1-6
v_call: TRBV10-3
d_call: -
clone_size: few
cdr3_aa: CAIGGDGSPLHF
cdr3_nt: TGTGCCATCGGGGGGGACGGCTCACCCCTCCACTTT

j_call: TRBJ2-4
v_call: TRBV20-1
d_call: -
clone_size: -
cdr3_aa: CSARGLAKNIQYF
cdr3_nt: TGCAGTGCTAGAGGCTTAGCCAAAAACATTCAGTACTTC

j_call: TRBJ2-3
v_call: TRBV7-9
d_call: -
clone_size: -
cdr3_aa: CASSIHGDTQYF
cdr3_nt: TGTGCCAGCAGCATCCATGGGGATACGCAGTATTTT

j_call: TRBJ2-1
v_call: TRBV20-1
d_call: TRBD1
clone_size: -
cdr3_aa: CSARPTGLSYNEQFF
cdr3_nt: TGCAGTGCTAGACCGACAGGGCTGTCCTACAATGAGCAGTTCTTC

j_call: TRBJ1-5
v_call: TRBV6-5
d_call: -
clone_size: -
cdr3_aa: CAVGAGNQPQHF
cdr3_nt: TGTGCTGTCGGGGCAGGCAATCAGCCCCAGCATTTT

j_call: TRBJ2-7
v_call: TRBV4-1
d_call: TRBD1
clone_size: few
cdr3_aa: CASSQLPARQGVWEQYF
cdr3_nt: TGCGCCAGCAGCCAACTACCGGCGAGACAGGGGGTATGGGAGCAGTACTTC

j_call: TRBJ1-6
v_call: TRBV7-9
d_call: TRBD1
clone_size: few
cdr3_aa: CASSLTGQGRGALHF
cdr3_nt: TGTGCCAGCAGCTTGACGGGACAGGGTCGTGGGGCCCTCCACTTT

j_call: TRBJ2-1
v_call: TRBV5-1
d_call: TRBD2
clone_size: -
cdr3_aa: CASSLGPAGGYNEQFF
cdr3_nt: TGCGCCAGCAGCTTGGGGCCAGCGGGGGGATACAATGAGCAGTTCTTC

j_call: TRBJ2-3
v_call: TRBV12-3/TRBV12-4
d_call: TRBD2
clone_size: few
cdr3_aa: CASSLSSGGTGTDTQYF
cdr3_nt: TGTGCCAGCAGTTTAAGTAGCGGGGGGACTGGCACAGATACGCAGTATTTT

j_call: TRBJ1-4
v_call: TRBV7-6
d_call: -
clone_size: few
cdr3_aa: CASSLGKAHEKLFF
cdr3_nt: TGTGCCAGCAGCCTCGGGAAGGCCCATGAAAAACTGTTTTTT

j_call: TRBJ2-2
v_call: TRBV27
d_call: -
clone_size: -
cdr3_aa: CASGVQRGPNTGELFF
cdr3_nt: TGTGCCAGCGGTGTACAAAGAGGGCCGAACACCGGGGAGCTGTTTTTT

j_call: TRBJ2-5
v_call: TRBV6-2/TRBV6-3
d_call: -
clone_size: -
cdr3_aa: CASGLTQYF
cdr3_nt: TGTGCCAGCGGCCTAACCCAGTACTTC

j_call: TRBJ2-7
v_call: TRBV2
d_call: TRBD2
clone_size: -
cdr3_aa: CASSAGLAEHYEQYF
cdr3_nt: TGTGCCAGCAGCGCGGGACTAGCGGAGCACTACGAGCAGTACTTC

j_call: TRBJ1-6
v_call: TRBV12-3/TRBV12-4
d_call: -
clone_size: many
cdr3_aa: CASSSSARVSPLHF
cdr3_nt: TGTGCCAGCAGCTCCTCCGCGCGGGTATCACCCCTCCACTTT

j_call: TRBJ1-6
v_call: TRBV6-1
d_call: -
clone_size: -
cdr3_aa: CASRLNLGSPLHF
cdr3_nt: TGTGCCAGCAGACTAAATCTGGGTTCACCCCTCCACTTT

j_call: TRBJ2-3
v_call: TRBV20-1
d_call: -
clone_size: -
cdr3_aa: CSAIAPGARADTQYF
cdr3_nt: TGCAGTGCTATAGCACCCGGGGCCCGGGCAGATACGCAGTATTTT

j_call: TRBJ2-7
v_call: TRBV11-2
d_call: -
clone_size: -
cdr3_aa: CASSLGAGLYEQYF
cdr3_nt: TGTGCCAGCAGCTTAGGGGCAGGCCTATACGAGCAGTACTTC

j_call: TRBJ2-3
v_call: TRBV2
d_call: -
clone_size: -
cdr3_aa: CASSRGGPVADTQYF
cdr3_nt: TGTGCCAGCAGCCGTGGGGGGCCTGTAGCAGATACGCAGTATTTT

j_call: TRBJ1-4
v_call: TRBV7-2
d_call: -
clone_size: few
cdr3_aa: CASSLGIREKLFF
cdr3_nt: TGTGCCAGCAGCTTAGGGATTAGGGAAAAACTGTTTTTT

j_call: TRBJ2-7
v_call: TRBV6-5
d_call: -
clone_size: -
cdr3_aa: CASSYSPVAVYEQYF
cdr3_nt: TGTGCCAGCAGTTACTCGCCGGTAGCTGTTTACGAGCAGTACTTC

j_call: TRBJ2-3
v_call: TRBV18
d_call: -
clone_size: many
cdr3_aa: CASSPLPGGTDTQYF
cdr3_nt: TGTGCCAGCTCACCACTTCCAGGGGGCACAGATACGCAGTATTTT

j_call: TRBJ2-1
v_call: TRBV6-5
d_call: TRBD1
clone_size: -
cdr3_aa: CASRSRDRGNEQFF
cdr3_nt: TGTGCCAGCCGTTCCCGGGACAGGGGCAATGAGCAGTTCTTC

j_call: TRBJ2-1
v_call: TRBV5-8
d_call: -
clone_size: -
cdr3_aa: CASSPWSSANNEQFF
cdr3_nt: TGTGCCAGCAGCCCATGGAGTAGCGCCAACAATGAGCAGTTCTTC

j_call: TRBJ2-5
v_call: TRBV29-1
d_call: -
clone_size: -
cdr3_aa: CSARSTSRGTQYF
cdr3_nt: TGCAGCGCCCGATCGACTAGTCGAGGGACCCAGTACTTC

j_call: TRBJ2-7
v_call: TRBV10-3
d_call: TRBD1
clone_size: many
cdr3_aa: CAISEAGTGGEQYF
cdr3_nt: TGTGCCATCAGTGAGGCCGGGACAGGGGGCGAGCAGTACTTC

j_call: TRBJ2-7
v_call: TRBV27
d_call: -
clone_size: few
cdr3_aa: CVLPPSYEQYF
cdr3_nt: TGTGTACTACCCCCTTCCTACGAGCAGTACTTC

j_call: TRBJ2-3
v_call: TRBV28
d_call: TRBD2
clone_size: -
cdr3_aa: CASRLAGVPDTQYF
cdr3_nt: TGTGCCAGCAGACTAGCGGGAGTGCCAGATACGCAGTATTTT

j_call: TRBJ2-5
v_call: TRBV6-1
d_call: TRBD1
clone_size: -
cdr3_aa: CASRVGQEETQYF
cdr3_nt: TGTGCCAGCAGAGTAGGACAGGAAGAGACCCAGTACTTC

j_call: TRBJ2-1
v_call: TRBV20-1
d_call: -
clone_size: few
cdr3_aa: CSAMGGLLSYNEQFF
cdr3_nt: TGCAGTGCTATGGGGGGGCTTCTCTCCTACAATGAGCAGTTCTTC

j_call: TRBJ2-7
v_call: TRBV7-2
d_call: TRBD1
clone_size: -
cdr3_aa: CASSLVQTGLEYEQYF
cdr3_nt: TGTGCCAGCAGCTTAGTACAGACAGGGTTAGAATACGAGCAGTACTTC

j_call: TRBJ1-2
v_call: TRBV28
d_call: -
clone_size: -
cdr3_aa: CASSLSGGGLSTF
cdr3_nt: TGTGCCAGCAGTTTATCGGGAGGGGGTCTAAGCACCTTC

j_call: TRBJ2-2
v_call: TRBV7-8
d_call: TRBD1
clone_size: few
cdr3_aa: CASRGDSYTGELFF
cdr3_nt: TGTGCCAGCAGGGGGGACAGCTACACCGGGGAGCTGTTTTTT

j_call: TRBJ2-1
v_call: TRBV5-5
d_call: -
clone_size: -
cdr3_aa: CASSLLARGGEFF
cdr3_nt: TGTGCCAGCAGCTTACTAGCCAGAGGTGGAGAGTTCTTC

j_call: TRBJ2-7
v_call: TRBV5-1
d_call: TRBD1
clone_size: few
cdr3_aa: CASSFSDRGYEQYF
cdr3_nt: TGCGCCAGCAGCTTTTCAGACAGGGGCTACGAGCAGTACTTC

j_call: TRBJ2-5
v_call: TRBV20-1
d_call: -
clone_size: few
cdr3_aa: CSASGSVETQYF
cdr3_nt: TGCAGTGCTAGCGGATCAGTGGAGACCCAGTACTTC

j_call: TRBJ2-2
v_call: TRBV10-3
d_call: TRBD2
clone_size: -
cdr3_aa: CAISQTSGGSRGTGELFF
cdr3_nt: TGTGCCATCAGTCAAACTAGCGGGGGGTCCCGGGGCACCGGGGAGCTGTTTTTT

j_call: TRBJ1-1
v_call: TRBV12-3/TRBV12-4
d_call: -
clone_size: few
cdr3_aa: CASSPGRRTTEAFF
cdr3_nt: TGTGCCAGCAGTCCCGGACGTCGGACCACTGAAGCTTTCTTT

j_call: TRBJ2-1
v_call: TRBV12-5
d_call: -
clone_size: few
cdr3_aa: CASGLVPGEQFF
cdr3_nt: TGTGCTAGTGGTTTGGTCCCCGGGGAGCAGTTCTTC

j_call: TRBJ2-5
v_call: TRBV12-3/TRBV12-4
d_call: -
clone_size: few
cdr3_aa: CASSLESVGPQYF
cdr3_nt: TGTGCCAGCAGTTTAGAGAGTGTTGGTCCCCAGTACTTC

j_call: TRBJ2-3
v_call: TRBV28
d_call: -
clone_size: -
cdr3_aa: CASSLLDLPDTQYF
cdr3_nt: TGTGCCAGCAGTTTACTAGATTTACCAGATACGCAGTATTTT

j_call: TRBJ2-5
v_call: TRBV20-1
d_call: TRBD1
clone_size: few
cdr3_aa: CSARDIIGTGSSETQYF
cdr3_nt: TGCAGTGCTAGAGACATAATCGGGACAGGGAGTTCGGAGACCCAGTACTTC